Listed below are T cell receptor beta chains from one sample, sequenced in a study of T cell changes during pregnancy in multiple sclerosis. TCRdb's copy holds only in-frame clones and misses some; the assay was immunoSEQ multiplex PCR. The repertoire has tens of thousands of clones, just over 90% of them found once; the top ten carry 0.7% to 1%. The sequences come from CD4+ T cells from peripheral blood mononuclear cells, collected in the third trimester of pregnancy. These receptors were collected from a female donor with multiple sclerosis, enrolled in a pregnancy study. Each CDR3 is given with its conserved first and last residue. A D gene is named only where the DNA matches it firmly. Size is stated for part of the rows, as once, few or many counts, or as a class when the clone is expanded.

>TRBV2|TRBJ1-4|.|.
CASSRDTTNEKLFF
TGTGCCAGCAGTCGGGACACAACTAATGAAAAACTGTTTTTT
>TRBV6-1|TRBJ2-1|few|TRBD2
CASSEPSGRRGDEQFF
TGTGCCAGCAGTGAACCGAGCGGGAGGAGGGGGGATGAGCAGTTCTTC
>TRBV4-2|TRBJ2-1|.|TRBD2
CASSQVAGGYSYNEQFF
TGTGCCAGCAGCCAAGTAGCGGGAGGTTACTCCTACAATGAGCAGTTCTTC
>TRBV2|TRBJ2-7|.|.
CASLQSSYEQYF
TGTGCCAGCTTACAGAGCTCCTACGAGCAGTACTTC
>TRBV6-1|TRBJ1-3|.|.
CASSVNMLRSGNTIYF
TGTGCCAGCAGTGTTAACATGCTCCGCTCTGGAAACACCATATATTTT
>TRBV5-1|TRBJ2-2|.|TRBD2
CASSLDAGGNTGELFF
TGCGCCAGCAGCTTGGACGCGGGAGGGAACACCGGGGAGCTGTTTTTT
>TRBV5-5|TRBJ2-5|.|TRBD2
CASSFDTSGRHETQYF
TGTGCCAGCAGCTTTGACACTAGCGGGAGGCATGAGACCCAGTACTTC
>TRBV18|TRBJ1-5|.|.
CASSPGGVSNQPQHF
TGTGCCAGCTCACCCGGGGGAGTTAGCAATCAGCCCCAGCATTTT
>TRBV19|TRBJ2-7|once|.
CASSARQLPYEQYF
TGTGCCAGTAGTGCCCGACAGTTACCCTACGAGCAGTACTTC
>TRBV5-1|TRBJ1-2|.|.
CASRDGDYGYTF
TGCGCCAGCAGAGACGGAGACTATGGCTACACCTTC
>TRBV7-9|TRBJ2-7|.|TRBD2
CASSLIAGGAYEQYF
TGTGCCAGCAGCTTAATAGCGGGGGGAGCCTACGAGCAGTACTTC
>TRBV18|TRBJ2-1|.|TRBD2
CASSYSGSAYNEQFF
TGTGCCAGCTCATATAGCGGGAGTGCCTACAATGAGCAGTTCTTC
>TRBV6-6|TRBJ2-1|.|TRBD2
CASSSHSGNSYNEQFF
TGTGCCAGCAGTTCACATAGCGGGAACTCCTACAATGAGCAGTTCTTC
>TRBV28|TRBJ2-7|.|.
CASSAGTLRGQYF
TGTGCCAGCAGTGCCGGGACTTTGAGGGGCCAGTACTTC
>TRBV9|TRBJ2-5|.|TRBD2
CASSHGTSEQETQYF
TGTGCCAGCAGCCATGGGACTAGCGAGCAAGAGACCCAGTACTTC
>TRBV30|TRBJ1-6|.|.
CAWSNRVDSPLHF
TGTGCCTGGAGTAACAGGGTGGATTCACCCCTCCACTTT
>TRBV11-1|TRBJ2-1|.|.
CASSLIRSGSYNEQFF
TGTGCCAGCAGCTTAATCCGGTCCGGCTCCTACAATGAGCAGTTCTTC
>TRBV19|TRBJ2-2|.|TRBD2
CASSPGTTNTGELFF
TGTGCCAGTAGTCCCGGGACTACTAACACCGGGGAGCTGTTTTTT
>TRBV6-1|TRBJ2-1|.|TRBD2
CASSSSGRWNEQFF
TGTGCCAGCAGTAGTAGCGGGAGGTGGAATGAGCAGTTCTTC
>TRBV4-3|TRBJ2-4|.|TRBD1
CASSQTSGTALNF
TGCGCCAGCAGCCAAACCTCCGGGACAGCACTCAACTTC
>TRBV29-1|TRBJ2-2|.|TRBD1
CSVEDRTGGNTGELFF
TGCAGCGTTGAAGATCGAACAGGGGGCAACACCGGGGAGCTGTTTTTT
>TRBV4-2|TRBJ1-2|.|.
CASSSPSNYGYTF
TGTGCCAGCAGCAGCCCCTCTAATTATGGCTACACCTTC